Each of the 3 T cell receptor beta chains below was sequenced from the same sample in a study of blood T cell repertoires in COVID-19. TCRdb's copy holds only in-frame clones and misses some; the assay was immunoSEQ multiplex PCR. Among about 250,000 clones listed, around nine tenths were seen once. The source material was peripheral blood. The receptors derive from a man between 18 and 35 years old with active or convalescent COVID-19.

The genes are TRBV5-1 and TRBJ2-1; possible D gene TRBD2, 7 bases. The length of the CDR3 is 18 residues. V was shortened by 2 bases and J by 0 bases, with 18 bases between the two germline ends. Germline CDR1 reads SGHRS; CDR2 reads YFSETQ. The CDR3 loop reads CASSLRAGHLSSYNEQFF. The CDR3 DNA reads TGCGCCAGCAGCTTACGAGCGGGACATCTGAGCTCCTACAATGAGCAGTTCTTC.

The chain is built from TRBV7-9 and TRBJ2-1; TRBD1 matches 8 bases. The V segment lost 1 base and the J segment 15 bases; nucleotides outside the gene matches: 8. The CDR3 runs 13 residues. Germline CDR1 is SEHNR and CDR2 is FQNEAQ (reference sequence). The CDR3 protein is CASSLDYGDRGFF. For the CDR3, the DNA is TGTGCCAGCAGCTTAGATTATGGAGACAGGGGGTTCTTC.

CDR3: CASSVGTVMHYGYTF. CDR3 DNA sequence: TGTGCCAGCAGCGTGGGGACAGTCATGCACTATGGCTACACCTTC. The V call is TRBV5-5, the J call TRBJ1-2; 7 nucleotides agree with TRBD1. The CDR3 contains 15 residues. V was clipped by 4 bases and J by 3 bases; unmatched bases: 9. Germline assignment: CDR1 SGHKS and CDR2 YYEKEE (reference sequence).